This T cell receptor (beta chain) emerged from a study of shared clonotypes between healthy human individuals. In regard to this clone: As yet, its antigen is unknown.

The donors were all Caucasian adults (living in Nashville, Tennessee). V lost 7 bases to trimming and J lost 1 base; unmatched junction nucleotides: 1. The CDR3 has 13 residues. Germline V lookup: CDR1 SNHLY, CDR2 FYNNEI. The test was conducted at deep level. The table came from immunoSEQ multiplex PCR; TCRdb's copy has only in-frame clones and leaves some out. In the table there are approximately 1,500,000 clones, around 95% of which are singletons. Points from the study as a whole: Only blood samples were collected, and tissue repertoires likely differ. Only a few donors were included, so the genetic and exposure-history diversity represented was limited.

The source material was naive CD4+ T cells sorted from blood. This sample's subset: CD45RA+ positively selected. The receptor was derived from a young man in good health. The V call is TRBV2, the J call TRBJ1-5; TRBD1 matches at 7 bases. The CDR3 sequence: CASNRGSNQPQHF. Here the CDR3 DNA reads TGTGCCAGCAACAGGGGCAGCAATCAGCCCCAGCATTTT.